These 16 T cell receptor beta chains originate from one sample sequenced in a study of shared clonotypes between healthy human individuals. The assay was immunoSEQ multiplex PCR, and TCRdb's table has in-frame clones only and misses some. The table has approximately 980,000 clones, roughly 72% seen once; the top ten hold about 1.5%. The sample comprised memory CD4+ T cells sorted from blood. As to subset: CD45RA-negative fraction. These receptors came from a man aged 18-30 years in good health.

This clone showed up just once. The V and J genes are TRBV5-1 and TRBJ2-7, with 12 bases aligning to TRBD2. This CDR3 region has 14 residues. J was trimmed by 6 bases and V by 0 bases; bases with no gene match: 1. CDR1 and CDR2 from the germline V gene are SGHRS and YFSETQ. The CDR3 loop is CASSLGLAGAEQYF. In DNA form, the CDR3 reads TGCGCCAGCAGCTTGGGACTAGCGGGAGCCGAGCAGTACTTC.

The DNA of the CDR3 is TGTGCCAGCAGCCAGCTGTTGGCCGGGGAGCTGTTTTTT. It translates to CASSQLLAGELFF. The genes are TRBV14 and TRBJ2-2; D is ambiguous. V was clipped by 3 bases and J by 6 bases, with 8 bases between them. The CDR3 covers 13 residues. The germline CDR1 and CDR2 sequences are SGHDN and FVKESK.

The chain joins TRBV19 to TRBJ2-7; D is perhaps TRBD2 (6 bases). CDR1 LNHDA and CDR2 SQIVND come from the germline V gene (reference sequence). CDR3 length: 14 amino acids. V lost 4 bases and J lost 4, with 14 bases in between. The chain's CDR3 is CASSRGGVPYEQYF. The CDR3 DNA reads TGTGCCAGTAGTAGAGGCGGGGTCCCGTACGAGCAGTACTTC.

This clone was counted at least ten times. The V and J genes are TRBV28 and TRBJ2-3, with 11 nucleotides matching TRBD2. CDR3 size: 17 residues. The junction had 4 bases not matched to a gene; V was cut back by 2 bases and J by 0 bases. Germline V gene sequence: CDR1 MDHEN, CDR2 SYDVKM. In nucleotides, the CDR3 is TGTGCCAGCAGTTTACGTAGCGGGAGGGTTAGCACAGATACGCAGTATTTT. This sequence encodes CASSLRSGRVSTDTQYF.

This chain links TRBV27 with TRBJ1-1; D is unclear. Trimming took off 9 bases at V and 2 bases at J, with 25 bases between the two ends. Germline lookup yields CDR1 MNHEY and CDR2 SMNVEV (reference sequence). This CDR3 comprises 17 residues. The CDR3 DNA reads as TGTGCCAGGACCCCGGGTCGACCCGTAAGGGAAAACACTGAAGCTTTCTTT. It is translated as CARTPGRPVRENTEAFF.

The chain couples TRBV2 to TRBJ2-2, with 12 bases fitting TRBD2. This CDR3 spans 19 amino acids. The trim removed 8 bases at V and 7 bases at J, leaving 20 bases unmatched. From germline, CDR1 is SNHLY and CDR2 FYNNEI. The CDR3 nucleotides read TGTGCCAGCCGATCCCCGGGACAGGGACTAGCGGGCTATAACGGGGAGCTGTTTTTT. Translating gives CASRSPGQGLAGYNGELFF.

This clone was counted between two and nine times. DNA of the CDR3: TGTGCCAGCAGCTCGCACGCCACCGGGGAGCTGTTTTTT. It encodes CASSSHATGELFF. The chain combines TRBV7-3 with TRBJ2-2; no clear D. Germline V lookup: CDR1 SGHTA, CDR2 FQGTGA. V lost 4 bases and J lost 4, with 7 bases in between. The CDR3 extends over 13 amino acids.

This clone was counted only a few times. CDR3 bases: TGTGCCAGCAGCGCCGGGACTACCACCTACAATGAGCAGTTCTTC. Translating it yields CASSAGTTTYNEQFF. The rearrangement links TRBV7-8 to TRBJ2-1; 7 bases fit TRBD2. The germline CDR1 and CDR2 sequences are SGHVS and FQNEAQ. Trimming at V came to 5 bases and at J to 2 bases, leaving 6 bases not matched to a gene. CDR3 length: 15 amino acids.

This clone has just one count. The CDR3 spells CASSIRWEVPNEQFF. CDR3 DNA sequence: TGTGCCAGTAGTATTCGGTGGGAGGTCCCAAATGAGCAGTTCTTC. The rearrangement joins TRBV19 to TRBJ2-1; TRBD2 might be the D (6 bases). The CDR3 loop spans 15 amino acids. The V end was cut by 3 bases, the J end by 7 bases, with 16 bases between. Germline V gene sequence: CDR1 LNHDA, CDR2 SQIVND (reference sequence).

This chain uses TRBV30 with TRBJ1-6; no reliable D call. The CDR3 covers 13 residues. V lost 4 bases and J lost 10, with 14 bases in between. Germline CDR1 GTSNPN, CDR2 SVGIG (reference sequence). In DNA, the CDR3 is TGTGCCTGGAATTCTTTAACCGGATCACCCCTCCACTTT. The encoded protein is CAWNSLTGSPLHF. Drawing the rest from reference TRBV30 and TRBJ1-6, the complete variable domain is SQTIHQWPATLVQPVGSPLSLECTVEGTSNPNLYWYRQAAGRGLQLLFYSVGIGQISSEVPQNLSASRPQDRQFILSSKKLLLSDSGFYLCAWNSLTGSPLHFGNGTRLTVT.

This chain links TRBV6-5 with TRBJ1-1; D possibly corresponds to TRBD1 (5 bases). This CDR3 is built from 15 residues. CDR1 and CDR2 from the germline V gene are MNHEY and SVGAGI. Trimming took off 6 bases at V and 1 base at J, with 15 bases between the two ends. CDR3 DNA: TGTGCCAGCAGGAGGGGACTGGGAGAGAACACTGAAGCTTTCTTT. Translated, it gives CASRRGLGENTEAFF.

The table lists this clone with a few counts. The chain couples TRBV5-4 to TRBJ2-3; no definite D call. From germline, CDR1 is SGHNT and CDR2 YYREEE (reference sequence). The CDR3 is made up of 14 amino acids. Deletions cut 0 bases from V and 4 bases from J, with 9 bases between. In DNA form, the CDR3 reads TGTGCCAGCAGCTTGGTTCCTTCTTCAGATACGCAGTATTTT. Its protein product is CASSLVPSSDTQYF. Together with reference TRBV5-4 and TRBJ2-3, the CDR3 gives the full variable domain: ETGVTQSPTHLIKTRGQQVTLRCSSQSGHNTVSWYQQALGQGPQFIFQYYREEENGRGNFPPRFSGLQFPNYSSELNVNALELDDSALYLCASSLVPSSDTQYFGPGTRLTVL.

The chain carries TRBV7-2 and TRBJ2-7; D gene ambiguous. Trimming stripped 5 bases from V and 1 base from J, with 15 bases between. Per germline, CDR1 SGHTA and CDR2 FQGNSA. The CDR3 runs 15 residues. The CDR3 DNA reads TGTGCCAGCAGCGCCCCGGCTCAGTCATCCTACGAGCAGTACTTC. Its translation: CASSAPAQSSYEQYF.

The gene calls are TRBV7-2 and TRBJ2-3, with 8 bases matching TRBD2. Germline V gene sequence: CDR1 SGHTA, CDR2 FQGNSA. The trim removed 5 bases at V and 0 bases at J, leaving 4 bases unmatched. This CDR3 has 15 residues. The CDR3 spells CASSISGASTDTQYF. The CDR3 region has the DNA TGTGCCAGCAGCATTAGCGGGGCTAGCACAGATACGCAGTATTTT.

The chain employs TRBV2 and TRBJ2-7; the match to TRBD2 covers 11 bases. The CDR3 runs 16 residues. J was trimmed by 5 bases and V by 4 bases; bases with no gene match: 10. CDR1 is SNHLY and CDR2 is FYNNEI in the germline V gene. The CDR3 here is CASSAPIAGGQDEQYF. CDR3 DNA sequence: TGTGCCAGCAGTGCCCCTATAGCGGGAGGGCAGGACGAGCAGTACTTC. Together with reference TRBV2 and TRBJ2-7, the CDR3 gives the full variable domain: EPEVTQTPSHQVTQMGQEVILRCVPISNHLYFYWYRQILGQKVEFLVSFYNNEISEKSEIFDDQFSVERPDGSNFTLKIRSTKLEDSAMYFCASSAPIAGGQDEQYFGPGTRLTVT.

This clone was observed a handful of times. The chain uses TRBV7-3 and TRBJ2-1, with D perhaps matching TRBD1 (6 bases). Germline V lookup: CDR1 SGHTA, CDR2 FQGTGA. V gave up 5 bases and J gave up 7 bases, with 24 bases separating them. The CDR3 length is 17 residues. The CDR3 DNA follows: TGTGCCAGCAGCCCCGATGGGGGCCAGAAGTCGAGGAATGAGCAGTTCTTC. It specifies CASSPDGGQKSRNEQFF.